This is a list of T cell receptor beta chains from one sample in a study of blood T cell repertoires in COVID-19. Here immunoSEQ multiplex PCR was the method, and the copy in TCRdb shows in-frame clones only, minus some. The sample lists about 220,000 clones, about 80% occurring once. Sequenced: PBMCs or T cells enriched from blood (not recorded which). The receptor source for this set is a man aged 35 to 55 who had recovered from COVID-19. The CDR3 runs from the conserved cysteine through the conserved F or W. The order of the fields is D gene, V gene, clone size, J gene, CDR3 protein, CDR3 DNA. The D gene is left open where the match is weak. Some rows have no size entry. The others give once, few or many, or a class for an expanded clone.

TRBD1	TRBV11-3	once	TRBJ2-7	CASSLGQGANEQYF	TGTGCCAGCAGCTTGGGACAGGGGGCCAACGAGCAGTACTTC
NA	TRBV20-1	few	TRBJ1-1	CSASGGRGNTEAFF	TGCAGTGCAAGTGGAGGAAGGGGGAACACTGAAGCTTTCTTT
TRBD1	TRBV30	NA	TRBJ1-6	CAWGGQGSSPLHF	TGTGCCTGGGGGGGACAGGGGAGTTCACCCCTCCACTTT
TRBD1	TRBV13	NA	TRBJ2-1	CASSQQGALKDEQFF	TGTGCCAGCAGCCAACAGGGGGCTTTGAAGGATGAGCAGTTCTTC
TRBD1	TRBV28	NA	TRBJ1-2	CASSATTGTGYGYTF	TGTGCCAGCAGTGCCACTACCGGGACAGGGTATGGCTACACCTTC
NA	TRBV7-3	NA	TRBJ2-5	CASSLTGTLAETQYF	TGTGCCAGCAGCTTAACGGGCACTCTGGCGGAGACCCAGTACTTC
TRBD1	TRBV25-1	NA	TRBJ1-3	CASSEEGARDTIYF	TGTGCCAGCAGTGAGGAGGGGGCTAGGGACACCATATATTTT
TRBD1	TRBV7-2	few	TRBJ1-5	CASSQGQASNQPQHF	TGTGCCAGCAGCCAGGGACAGGCCAGCAATCAGCCCCAGCATTTT
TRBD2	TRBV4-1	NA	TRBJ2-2	CASSQGLAGGPGTGELFF	TGCGCCAGCAGCCAGGGACTAGCGGGAGGGCCGGGCACCGGGGAGCTGTTTTTT
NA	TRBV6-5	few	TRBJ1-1	CASRWDNEAFF	TGTGCCAGCAGGTGGGACAATGAAGCTTTCTTT
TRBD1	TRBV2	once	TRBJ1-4	CASRRQGERTEKLFF	TGTGCCAGCAGACGTCAGGGGGAAAGGACTGAAAAACTGTTTTTT
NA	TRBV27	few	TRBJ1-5	CASSQTVLAGNQPQHF	TGTGCCAGCAGTCAGACAGTTCTAGCGGGCAATCAGCCCCAGCATTTT
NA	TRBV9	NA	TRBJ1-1	CASSHSGTEAFF	TGTGCCAGCAGCCATTCGGGGACTGAAGCTTTCTTT
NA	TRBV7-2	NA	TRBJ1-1	CASSRQENTEAFF	TGTGCCAGCAGCAGACAGGAGAACACTGAAGCTTTCTTT
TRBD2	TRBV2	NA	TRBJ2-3	CASRGGGARIDTQYF	TGTGCCAGCCGGGGCGGGGGGGCACGGATAGATACGCAGTATTTT
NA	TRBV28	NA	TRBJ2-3	CASIRAVTQYF	TGTGCCAGCATCAGGGCTGTTACGCAGTATTTT
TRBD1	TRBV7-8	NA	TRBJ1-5	CASSSGQGAWNQPQHF	TGTGCCAGCAGCAGCGGACAGGGGGCTTGGAATCAGCCCCAGCATTTT
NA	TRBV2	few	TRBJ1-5	CASSGSSVQYSNQPQHF	TGTGCCAGCAGTGGATCTTCTGTACAGTATAGCAATCAGCCCCAGCATTTT
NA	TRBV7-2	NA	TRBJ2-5	CASSLAHSPTLETQYF	TGTGCCAGCAGCTTAGCCCACTCCCCCACCCTAGAGACCCAGTACTTC
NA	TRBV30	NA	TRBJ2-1	CAWKALAPSYNEQFF	TGTGCCTGGAAAGCCCTAGCACCCTCCTACAATGAGCAGTTCTTC
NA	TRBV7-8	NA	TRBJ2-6	CASSSLLRARGANVLTF	TGTGCCAGCAGCTCATTGTTGCGGGCTCGTGGGGCCAACGTCCTGACTTTC
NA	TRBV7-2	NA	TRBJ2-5	CASSLEAVVGTQYF	TGTGCCAGCAGCTTGGAGGCCGTTGTTGGGACCCAGTACTTC
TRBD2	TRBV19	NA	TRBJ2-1	CASRSGSSYNEQFF	TGTGCCAGCCGTAGCGGGAGCTCCTACAATGAGCAGTTCTTC
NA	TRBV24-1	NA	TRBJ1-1	CATSVTGNTEAFF	TGTGCCACCAGTGTAACAGGGAACACTGAAGCTTTCTTT
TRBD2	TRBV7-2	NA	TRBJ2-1	CASSYPQRGGRDEQFF	TGTGCCAGCAGCTATCCACAGCGGGGGGGCCGGGATGAGCAGTTCTTC